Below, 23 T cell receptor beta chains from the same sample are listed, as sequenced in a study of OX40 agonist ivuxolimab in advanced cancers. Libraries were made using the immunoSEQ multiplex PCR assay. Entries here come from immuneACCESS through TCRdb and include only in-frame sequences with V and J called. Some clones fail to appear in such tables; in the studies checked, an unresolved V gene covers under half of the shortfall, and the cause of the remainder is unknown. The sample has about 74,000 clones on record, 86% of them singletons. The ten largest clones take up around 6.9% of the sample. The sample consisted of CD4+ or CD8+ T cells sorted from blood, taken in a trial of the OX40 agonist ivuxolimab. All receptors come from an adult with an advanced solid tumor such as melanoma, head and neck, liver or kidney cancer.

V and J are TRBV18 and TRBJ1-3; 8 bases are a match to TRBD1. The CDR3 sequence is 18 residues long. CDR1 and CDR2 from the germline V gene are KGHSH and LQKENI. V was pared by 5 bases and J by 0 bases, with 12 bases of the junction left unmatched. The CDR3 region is CASSKSSGTGPSGNTIYF. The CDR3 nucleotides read TGTGCCAGCTCAAAATCATCCGGGACAGGCCCCTCTGGAAACACCATATATTTT.

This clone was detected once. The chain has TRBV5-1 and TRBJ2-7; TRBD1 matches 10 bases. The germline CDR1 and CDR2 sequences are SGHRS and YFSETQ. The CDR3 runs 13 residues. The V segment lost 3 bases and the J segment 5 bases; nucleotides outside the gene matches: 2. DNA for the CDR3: TGCGCCAGCAGCTACGGACAGGGGGACGAGCAGTACTTC. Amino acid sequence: CASSYGQGDEQYF.

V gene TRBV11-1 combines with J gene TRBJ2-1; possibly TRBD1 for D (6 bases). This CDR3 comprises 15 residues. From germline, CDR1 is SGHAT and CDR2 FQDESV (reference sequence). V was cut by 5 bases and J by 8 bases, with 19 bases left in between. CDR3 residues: CASSPRGRGNHEQFF. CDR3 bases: TGTGCCAGCAGCCCCCGGGGCAGGGGTAACCATGAGCAGTTCTTC.

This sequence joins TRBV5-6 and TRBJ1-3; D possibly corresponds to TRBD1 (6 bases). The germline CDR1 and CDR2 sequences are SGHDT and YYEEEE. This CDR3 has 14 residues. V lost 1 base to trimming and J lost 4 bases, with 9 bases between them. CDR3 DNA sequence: TGTGCCAGCAGCTTGTTGCAGGGGGGAAACACCATATATTTT. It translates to CASSLLQGGNTIYF.

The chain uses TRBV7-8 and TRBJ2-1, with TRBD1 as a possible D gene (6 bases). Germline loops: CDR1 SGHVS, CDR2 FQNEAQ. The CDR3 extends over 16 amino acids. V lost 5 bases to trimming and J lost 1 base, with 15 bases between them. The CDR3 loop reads CASSRYRDGSYNEQFF. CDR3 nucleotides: TGTGCCAGCAGCAGGTACAGGGACGGGTCCTACAATGAGCAGTTCTTC.

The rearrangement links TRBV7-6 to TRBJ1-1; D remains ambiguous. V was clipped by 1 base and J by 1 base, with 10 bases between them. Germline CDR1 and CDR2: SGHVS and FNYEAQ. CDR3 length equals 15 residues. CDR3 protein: CASSLDPAANTEAFF. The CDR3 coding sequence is TGTGCCAGCAGCTTAGACCCGGCAGCGAACACTGAAGCTTTCTTT.

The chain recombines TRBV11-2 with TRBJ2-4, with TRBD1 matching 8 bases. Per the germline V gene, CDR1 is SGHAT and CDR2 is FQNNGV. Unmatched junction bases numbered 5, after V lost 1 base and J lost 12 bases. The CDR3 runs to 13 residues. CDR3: CASSLGTGGTQYF. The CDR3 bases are TGTGCCAGCAGCTTAGGTACAGGGGGGACTCAGTACTTC.

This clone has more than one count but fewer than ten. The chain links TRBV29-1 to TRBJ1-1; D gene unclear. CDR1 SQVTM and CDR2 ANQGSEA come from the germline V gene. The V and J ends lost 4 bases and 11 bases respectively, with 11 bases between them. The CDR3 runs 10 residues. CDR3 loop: CSVVTRRAFF. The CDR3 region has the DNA TGCAGCGTTGTGACACGCAGGGCTTTCTTT.

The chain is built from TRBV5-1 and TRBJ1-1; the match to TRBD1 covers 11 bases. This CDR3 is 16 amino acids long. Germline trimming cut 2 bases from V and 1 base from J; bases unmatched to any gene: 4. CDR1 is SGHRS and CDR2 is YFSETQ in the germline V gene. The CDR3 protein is CASSFGQGARNTEAFF. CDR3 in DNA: TGCGCCAGCAGCTTTGGACAGGGGGCCCGGAACACTGAAGCTTTCTTT.

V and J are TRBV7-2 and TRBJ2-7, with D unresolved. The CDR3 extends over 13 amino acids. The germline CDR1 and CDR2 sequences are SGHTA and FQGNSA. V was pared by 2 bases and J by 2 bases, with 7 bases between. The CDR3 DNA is TGTGCCAGCAGCTTACCCCAAACCTACGAGCAGTACTTC. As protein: CASSLPQTYEQYF.

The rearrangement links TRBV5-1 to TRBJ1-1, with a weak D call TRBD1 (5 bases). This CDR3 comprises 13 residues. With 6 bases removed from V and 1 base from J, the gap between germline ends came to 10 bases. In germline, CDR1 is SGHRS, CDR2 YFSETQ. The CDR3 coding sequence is TGCGCCAGCAACCAGGACACGAACACTGAAGCTTTCTTT. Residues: CASNQDTNTEAFF.

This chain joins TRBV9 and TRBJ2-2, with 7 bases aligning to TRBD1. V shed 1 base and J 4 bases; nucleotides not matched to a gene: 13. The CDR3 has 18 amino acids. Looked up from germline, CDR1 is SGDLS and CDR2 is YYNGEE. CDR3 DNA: TGTGCCAGCAGCGTATCACAGTTAGGGGGCAGGGTCACCGGGGAGCTGTTTTTT. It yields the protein CASSVSQLGGRVTGELFF.

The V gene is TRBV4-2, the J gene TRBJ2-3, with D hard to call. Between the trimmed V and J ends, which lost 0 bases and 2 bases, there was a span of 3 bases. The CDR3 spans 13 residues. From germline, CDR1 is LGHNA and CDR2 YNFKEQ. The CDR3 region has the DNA TGTGCCAGCAGCCAAGATCCCACAGATACGCAGTATTTT. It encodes CASSQDPTDTQYF.

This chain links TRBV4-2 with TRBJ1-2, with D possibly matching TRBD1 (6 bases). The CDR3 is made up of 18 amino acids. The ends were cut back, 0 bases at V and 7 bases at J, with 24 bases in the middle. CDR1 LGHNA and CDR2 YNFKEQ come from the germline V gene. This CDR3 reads CASSQEGSYRVRDSGYTF. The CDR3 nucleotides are TGTGCCAGCAGCCAAGAGGGGTCCTACAGGGTCCGGGATAGTGGCTACACCTTC.

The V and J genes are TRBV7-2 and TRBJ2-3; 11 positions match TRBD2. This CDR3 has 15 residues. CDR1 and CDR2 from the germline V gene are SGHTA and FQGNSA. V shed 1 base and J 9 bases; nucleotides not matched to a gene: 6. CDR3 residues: CASSLGSGRAITQYF. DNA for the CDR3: TGTGCCAGCAGCTTAGGTAGCGGGAGGGCCATCACGCAGTATTTT.

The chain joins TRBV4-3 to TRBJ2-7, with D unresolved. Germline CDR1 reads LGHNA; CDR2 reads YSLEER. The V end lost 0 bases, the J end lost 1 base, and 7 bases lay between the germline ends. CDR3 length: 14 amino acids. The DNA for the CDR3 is TGCGCCAGCAGCCAAGACTCCCTGTCCTACGAGCAGTACTTC. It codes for CASSQDSLSYEQYF.

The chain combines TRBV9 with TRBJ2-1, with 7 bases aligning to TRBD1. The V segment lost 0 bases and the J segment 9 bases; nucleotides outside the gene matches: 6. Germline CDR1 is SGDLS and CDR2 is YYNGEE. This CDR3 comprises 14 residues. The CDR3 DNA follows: TGTGCCAGCAGCGTAGAGCCAGGGGGAAGTGAGCAGTTCTTC. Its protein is CASSVEPGGSEQFF.

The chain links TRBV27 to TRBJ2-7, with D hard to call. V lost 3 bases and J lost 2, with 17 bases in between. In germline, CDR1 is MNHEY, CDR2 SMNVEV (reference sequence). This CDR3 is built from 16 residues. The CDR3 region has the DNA TGTGCCAGCAGTTTTCTCCCCTCTCTGTATACCTACGAGCAGTACTTC. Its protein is CASSFLPSLYTYEQYF.

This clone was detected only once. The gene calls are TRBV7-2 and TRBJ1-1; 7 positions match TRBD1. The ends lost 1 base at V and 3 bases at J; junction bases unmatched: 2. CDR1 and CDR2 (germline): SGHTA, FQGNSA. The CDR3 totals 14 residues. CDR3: CASSLGDRDTEAFF. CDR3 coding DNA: TGTGCCAGCAGCTTAGGAGACAGGGACACTGAAGCTTTCTTT.

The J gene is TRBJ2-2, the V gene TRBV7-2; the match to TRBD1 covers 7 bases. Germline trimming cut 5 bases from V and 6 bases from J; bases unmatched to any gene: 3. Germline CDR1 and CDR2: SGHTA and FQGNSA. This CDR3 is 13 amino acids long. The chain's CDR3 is CASSRQGAGELFF. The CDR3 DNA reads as TGTGCCAGCAGCCGACAGGGCGCCGGGGAGCTGTTTTTT.

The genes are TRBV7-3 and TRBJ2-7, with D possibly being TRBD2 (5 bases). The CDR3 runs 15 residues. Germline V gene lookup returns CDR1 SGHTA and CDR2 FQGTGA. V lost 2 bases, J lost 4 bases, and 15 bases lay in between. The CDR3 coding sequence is TGTGCCAGCAGCTTAGCGGCGGGTCTTCAGTACGAGCAGTACTTC. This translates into CASSLAAGLQYEQYF.

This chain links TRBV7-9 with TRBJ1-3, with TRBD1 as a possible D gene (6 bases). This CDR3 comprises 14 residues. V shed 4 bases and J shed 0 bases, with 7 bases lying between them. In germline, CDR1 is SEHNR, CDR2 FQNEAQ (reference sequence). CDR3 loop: CASSSDSSGNTIYF. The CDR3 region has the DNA TGTGCCAGCAGCTCGGACAGCTCTGGAAACACCATATATTTT. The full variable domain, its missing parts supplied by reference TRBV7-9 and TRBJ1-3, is DTGVSQNPRHKITKRGQNVTFRCDPISEHNRLYWYRQTLGQGPEFLTYFQNEAQLEKSRLLSDRFSAERPKGSFSTLEIQRTEQGDSAMYLCASSSDSSGNTIYFGEGSWLTVV.

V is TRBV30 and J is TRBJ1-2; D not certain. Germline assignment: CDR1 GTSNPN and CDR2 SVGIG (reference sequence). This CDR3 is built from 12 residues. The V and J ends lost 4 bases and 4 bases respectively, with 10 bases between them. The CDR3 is CAWKPVVYGYTF. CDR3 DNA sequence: TGTGCCTGGAAACCAGTGGTCTATGGCTACACCTTC.